This TCR beta chain was recorded in a study of vaccination and CD4 T cells after COVID-19. Overall study: The convalescent population consisted of six males and four females, two of whom were of Hispanic ethnicity. There were two doses of either BNT162b2 or mRNA-1273 vaccine given to participants. Whole-study results and caveats: For SARS-CoV-2-reactive clonotypes, the median went from about 20 to 38, a nonsignificant increase. For convalescent patients, a median around 90% of reactive clones surfaced exclusively after vaccination.

Germline V lookup: CDR1 SEHNR, CDR2 FQNEAQ (reference sequence). The CDR3 extends over 14 amino acids. Deletions cut 3 bases from V and 5 bases from J, with 13 bases between. TCRdb re-derived calls from the PCR reads in MiXCR, one entry per CDR3 protein. The sample has 28,000 or so distinct CDR3 sequences; about half are singletons. In the case of this clonotype: Its antigen is currently unknown.

Time point given: late sampling 161 to 241 days after vaccination in three convalescent patients. This TCR came from a human donor who had recovered from COVID-19. Sequences were derived from CD4+ T cells from blood, sampled about 7 months after SARS-CoV-2 vaccination. The gene calls are TRBV7-9 and TRBJ1-1; D is unclear. The CDR3 nucleotides are TGTGCCAGCAGCTTTCTGGGAGCAGTTACTGAAGCTTTCTTT. It specifies CASSFLGAVTEAFF.